This TCR beta chain appears in the sequencing data of a study of blood T cell repertoires in COVID-19. Germline V CDR1 and CDR2: SQVTM, ANQGSEA. The V segment lost 6 bases and the J segment 4 bases; nucleotides outside the gene matches: 8. There are 16 residues in the CDR3. As for this clone: This CDR3 is also generated by other DNA sequences in the sample.

The table came from immunoSEQ multiplex PCR; TCRdb's copy has only in-frame clones and leaves some out. The profile shows a few hundred thousand clones, about 80% of them singletons. This TCR derives from a person between 65 and 79 years old with COVID-19, enrolled during active disease. V is TRBV29-1 and J is TRBJ2-5, with 16 bases that match TRBD2. Material for sequencing was peripheral blood. CDR3 coding DNA: TGCAGCGTCACCGGGACTAGCGGGAGGGCCGGAGAGACCCAGTACTTC. This codes for CSVTGTSGRAGETQYF.